Below are 8 T cell receptor beta chains sequenced from a single sample in a study of T cells after yellow fever vaccination. TCRdb re-derived calls from the 5' RACE reads in MiXCR, one entry per CDR3 protein. The profile shows about 500,000 distinct CDR3 sequences, less than 20% of them singletons. The source material was PBMCs, sampled 5 days after the first yellow fever vaccination. All receptors come from a man between 18 and 29 years old who received the YFV17D yellow fever vaccine.

The chain joins TRBV7-2 to TRBJ2-1; 9 bases are a match to TRBD2. V gave up 3 bases and J gave up 0 bases; unmatched junction bases: 6. There are 17 residues in the CDR3. Per germline, CDR1 SGHTA and CDR2 FQGNSA. The CDR3 coding sequence is TGTGCCAGCAGCTTCCCCCTAGCGGGGCCCTCCTACAATGAGCAGTTCTTC. Translated: CASSFPLAGPSYNEQFF.

This clonotype was observed at least ten times. The genes are TRBV5-1 and TRBJ2-2; TRBD1 matches 9 bases. CDR1 is SGHRS and CDR2 is YFSETQ in the germline V gene. Trimming removed 0 bases from V and 6 bases from J; junction bases left unmatched: 6. This CDR3 region has 16 residues. The CDR3: CASSLGDRALAGELFF. In DNA form, the CDR3 reads TGCGCCAGCAGCTTGGGGGACAGGGCCCTGGCCGGGGAGCTGTTTTTT. The full variable domain, its missing parts supplied by reference TRBV5-1 and TRBJ2-2, is KAGVTQTPRYLIKTRGQQVTLSCSPISGHRSVSWYQQTPGQGLQFLFEYFSETQRNKGNFPGRFSGRQFSNSRSEMNVSTLELGDSALYLCASSLGDRALAGELFFGEGSRLTVL.

The chain joins TRBV28 to TRBJ1-5, with a weak D call TRBD1 (5 bases). CDR3 size: 15 residues. The V gene's germline CDR1 is MDHEN and CDR2 SYDVKM. The V end was cut by 3 bases, the J end by 4 bases, with 13 bases between. In nucleotides, the CDR3 is TGTGCCAGCAGTTTGAAAGGGGTTGGGAATCAGCCCCAGCATTTT. It is translated as CASSLKGVGNQPQHF. The full variable domain, completed using reference TRBV28 and TRBJ1-5, is DVKVTQSSRYLVKRTGEKVFLECVQDMDHENMFWYRQDPGLGLRLIYFSYDVKMKEKGDIPEGYSVSREKKERFSLILESASTNQTSMYLCASSLKGVGNQPQHFGDGTRLSIL.

This clonotype was observed a few times. V gene TRBV5-8 combines with J gene TRBJ2-5, with unresolved D. Trimming pared 0 bases from V and 6 bases from J, leaving 9 bases between. The germline V gene encodes CDR1 SGHTS and CDR2 YDEGEE. This CDR3 contains 13 residues. The CDR3 DNA sequence: TGTGCCAGCAGCTTGGAGAATGAGAAGACCCAGTACTTC. It yields the protein CASSLENEKTQYF.

This clonotype was found many times. The CDR3 spells CASSLAPQLYQETQYF. The CDR3 nucleotides are TGTGCCAGCAGCTTAGCCCCACAGTTGTACCAAGAGACCCAGTACTTC. The chain couples TRBV7-6 to TRBJ2-5; D call uncertain. Between the trimmed V and J ends, which lost 0 bases and 0 bases, there was a span of 11 bases. Germline assignment: CDR1 SGHVS and CDR2 FNYEAQ. There are 16 residues in the CDR3.

A few counts support this clonotype. This chain uses TRBV29-1 with TRBJ1-2; D is uncertain. CDR3 length equals 12 residues. Germline assignment: CDR1 SQVTM and CDR2 ANQGSEA. Deletions cut 6 bases from V and 5 bases from J, with 13 bases between. The CDR3 here is CSVPGRQYGYTF. The CDR3 DNA sequence: TGCAGCGTCCCCGGGCGGCAGTATGGCTACACCTTC.

This clonotype has ten or more counts. The chain employs TRBV19 and TRBJ2-1; D gene ambiguous. CDR1 is LNHDA and CDR2 is SQIVND in the germline V gene (reference sequence). CDR3 length equals 14 residues. Trimming took 3 bases from V and 0 from J, leaving 6 bases between them. The CDR3 DNA reads as TGTGCCAGTAGTATGTCTAGCTCCTACAATGAGCAGTTCTTC. Its translation is CASSMSSSYNEQFF.

Only one count was recorded for this clonotype. One end of the junction varies from germline; a read error may be responsible. This chain uses TRBV5-4 with TRBJ1-2; tentative D call: TRBD1 (6 bases). This CDR3 contains 15 residues. Per the germline V gene, CDR1 is SGHNT and CDR2 is YYREEE (reference sequence). CDR3 bases: TGTGCCAGCAGCTTGGACGCCAGGGGAAGGGATGGCGACACCTTC. It yields the protein CASSLDARGRDGDTF.